The 23 T cell receptor beta chains below were found in one sample sequenced in a study of shared clonotypes between healthy human individuals. Sequencing used immunoSEQ multiplex PCR; TCRdb keeps in-frame clones, though not all of them. The data contain some 1.5 million clones, 95% to 99% of them singletons. Material for sequencing was naive CD4+ T cells sorted from blood. The subset denotes: CD45RA+ positively selected. These receptors all stem from a man aged 25 to 40 in good health.

About this clone: Other DNA sequences within the sample encode an identical CDR3. This chain connects TRBV7-9 to TRBJ2-3; TRBD2 agrees at 9 bases. Losses at the gene ends were 2 bases for V and 4 bases for J; bases not matched to a gene: 4. This CDR3 comprises 15 residues. Looked up from germline, CDR1 is SEHNR and CDR2 is FQNEAQ (reference sequence). For the CDR3, the DNA is TGTGCCAGCAGCTTACCAGCGGGAGGTCCAGATACGCAGTATTTT. This codes for CASSLPAGGPDTQYF.

V and J are TRBV5-1 and TRBJ2-3; 7 bases fit TRBD2. Germline V gene lookup returns CDR1 SGHRS and CDR2 YFSETQ. The CDR3 consists of 15 residues. V shed 1 base and J 2 bases; nucleotides not matched to a gene: 4. CDR3 in DNA: TGCGCCAGCAGCTTGCCAGCGGGAAACACAGATACGCAGTATTTT. This codes for CASSLPAGNTDTQYF. The full variable domain, in which reference TRBV5-1 and TRBJ2-3 provide the parts outside the CDR3, is KAGVTQTPRYLIKTRGQQVTLSCSPISGHRSVSWYQQTPGQGLQFLFEYFSETQRNKGNFPGRFSGRQFSNSRSEMNVSTLELGDSALYLCASSLPAGNTDTQYFGPGTRLTVL.

The rearrangement links TRBV4-1 to TRBJ2-4; D remains ambiguous. Germline CDR1 and CDR2: MGHRA and YSYEKL. The V and J ends lost 0 bases and 0 bases respectively, with 3 bases between them. The CDR3 covers 14 residues. In nucleotides, the CDR3 is TGCGCCAGCAGCCAAGAGAGAGCCAAAAACATTCAGTACTTC. Its translation is CASSQERAKNIQYF.

The chain combines TRBV27 with TRBJ1-4; 8 bases align to TRBD1. V was clipped by 3 bases and J by 0 bases; unmatched bases: 9. Germline V lookup: CDR1 MNHEY, CDR2 SMNVEV (reference sequence). The CDR3 length is 18 residues. The CDR3: CASSFRGRGGSTNEKLFF. CDR3 DNA: TGTGCCAGCAGTTTCAGGGGGCGCGGGGGTTCAACTAATGAAAAACTGTTTTTT.

This clone was picked up one time. This chain connects TRBV11-2 to TRBJ2-7; TRBD1 might be the D (5 bases). Deletions cut 4 bases from V and 2 bases from J, with 18 bases between. CDR1 is SGHAT and CDR2 is FQNNGV in the germline V gene. The CDR3 consists of 16 residues. This CDR3 is CASSYKMTVSAYEQYF. The CDR3 DNA follows: TGTGCCAGCAGCTATAAAATGACAGTATCAGCCTACGAGCAGTACTTC.

V is TRBV30 and J is TRBJ1-3; D remains ambiguous. The CDR3 has 15 amino acids. Germline assignment: CDR1 GTSNPN and CDR2 SVGIG (reference sequence). V dropped 0 bases and J dropped 0 bases, with 9 bases sitting between them. In DNA, the CDR3 is TGTGCCTGGAGTGTAAGCCAGGTCTCTGGAAACACCATATATTTT. It specifies CAWSVSQVSGNTIYF.

This clone has a single count. This chain links TRBV7-8 with TRBJ2-7; the D gene is possibly TRBD2 (6 bases). The CDR3 has 18 residues. Trimming stripped 2 bases from V and 6 bases from J, with 26 bases between. Germline-derived CDR1 and CDR2 are SGHVS and FQNEAQ. The DNA of the CDR3 is TGTGCCAGCAGCTTACTCCCTCGGGGTAGCGGAGGTAAAGGCGAGCAGTACTTC. Its protein is CASSLLPRGSGGKGEQYF.

The J gene is TRBJ2-7, the V gene TRBV10-2, with D tentatively TRBD2 (5 bases). Trimming took 1 base from V and 6 from J, leaving 19 bases between them. CDR1 and CDR2 (germline): WSHSY, SAAADI. CDR3 length equals 16 residues. The CDR3 sequence is CASSELRIARFAEQYF. As DNA, the CDR3 is TGCGCCAGCAGTGAGTTGAGGATAGCGAGGTTTGCCGAGCAGTACTTC.

The chain joins TRBV6-1 to TRBJ1-5; 7 bases fit TRBD1. This CDR3 comprises 15 residues. V dropped 3 bases and J dropped 2; count of bases not matched to a gene: 4. Germline CDR1 and CDR2: MNHNS and SASEGT. The CDR3 reads CASSDQGGGNQPQHF. In nucleotides, the CDR3 is TGTGCCAGCAGTGATCAGGGGGGAGGCAATCAGCCCCAGCATTTT.

The chain uses TRBV6-1 and TRBJ2-4, with 8 bases aligning to TRBD2. The V gene end was trimmed by 4 bases and the J gene end by 2 bases; junction bases not matched to a gene: 7. Germline-derived CDR1 and CDR2 are MNHNS and SASEGT. The CDR3 is 16 residues long. CDR3 protein: CASSASGSGSKNIQYF. CDR3 DNA: TGTGCCAGCAGTGCAAGCGGGAGCGGGTCCAAAAACATTCAGTACTTC.

The chain recombines TRBV4-3 with TRBJ2-2; no clear D. The V end lost 0 bases, the J end lost 3 bases, and 8 bases lay between the germline ends. CDR3 length: 15 residues. Germline V gives CDR1 LGHNA, CDR2 YSLEER. This CDR3 reads CASSQDLVHTGELFF. In DNA form, the CDR3 reads TGCGCCAGCAGCCAAGATCTCGTACACACCGGGGAGCTGTTTTTT.

V gene TRBV19 combines with J gene TRBJ2-3; 7 bases agree with TRBD2. Germline V CDR1 and CDR2: LNHDA, SQIVND (reference sequence). The CDR3 loop spans 15 amino acids. The junction had 7 bases not matched to a gene; V was cut back by 3 bases and J by 4 bases. In DNA form, the CDR3 reads TGTGCCAGTAGTATTATAGCGGGTCGGCCAGATACGCAGTATTTT. As protein: CASSIIAGRPDTQYF. The whole variable domain, remainder taken from reference TRBV19 and TRBJ2-3, is DGGITQSPKYLFRKEGQNVTLSCEQNLNHDAMYWYRQDPGQGLRLIYYSQIVNDFQKGDIAEGYSVSREKKESFPLTVTSAQKNPTAFYLCASSIIAGRPDTQYFGPGTRLTVL.

This sequence joins TRBV28 and TRBJ2-3; 8 bases map to TRBD2. Germline lookup yields CDR1 MDHEN and CDR2 SYDVKM. The CDR3 contains 15 residues. The J segment lost 0 bases and the V segment lost 5 bases, leaving 4 bases of the junction unmatched. Here the CDR3 reads CASSEAGVSTDTQYF. CDR3 DNA: TGTGCCAGCAGTGAAGCGGGGGTTAGCACAGATACGCAGTATTTT.

The rearrangement uses TRBV28 and TRBJ2-6; D gene unclear. Germline lookup yields CDR1 MDHEN and CDR2 SYDVKM. The CDR3 length is 14 residues. Trimming took 8 bases from V and 0 from J, leaving 8 bases between them. This CDR3 reads CASFTPSGANVLTF. In nucleotides, the CDR3 is TGTGCCAGCTTTACCCCCTCTGGGGCCAACGTCCTGACTTTC.

This sequence joins TRBV6-1 and TRBJ1-5; TRBD1 aligns across 7 bases. From germline, CDR1 is MNHNS and CDR2 SASEGT. V shed 2 bases and J 5 bases; nucleotides not matched to a gene: 6. CDR3 size: 15 residues. The CDR3 here is CASSELGGPHQPQHF. CDR3 DNA sequence: TGTGCCAGCAGTGAATTAGGGGGCCCTCATCAGCCCCAGCATTTT.

The chain joins TRBV5-1 to TRBJ2-7; D gene uncertain. The length of the CDR3 is 13 residues. Trimming took off 4 bases at V and 0 bases at J, with 8 bases between the two ends. Germline V gene sequence: CDR1 SGHRS, CDR2 YFSETQ. The CDR3 DNA sequence: TGCGCCAGCAGCCCCCCTAGCTCCTACGAGCAGTACTTC. It encodes CASSPPSSYEQYF.

The chain carries TRBV9 and TRBJ2-1, with 7 bases lining up with TRBD2. This CDR3 comprises 13 residues. V shed 0 bases and J 9 bases; nucleotides not matched to a gene: 3. CDR1 is SGDLS, CDR2 YYNGEE, per germline. DNA of the CDR3: TGTGCCAGCAGCGTAGAGGGCGGGGGTGAGCAGTTCTTC. Protein sequence: CASSVEGGGEQFF.

The V gene is TRBV6-1, the J gene TRBJ1-5; 7 nucleotides line up with TRBD1. Germline loops: CDR1 MNHNS, CDR2 SASEGT. V lost 1 base to trimming and J lost 2 bases; unmatched junction nucleotides: 20. This CDR3 has 21 amino acids. CDR3 protein: CASSEGQGTRIYRGGNQPQHF. The CDR3, as DNA: TGTGCCAGCAGTGAAGGACAGGGAACTAGAATTTATAGGGGCGGCAATCAGCCCCAGCATTTT.

This chain connects TRBV6-5 to TRBJ2-7, with a possible D match to TRBD1 (5 bases). Deletions cut 6 bases from V and 6 bases from J, with 12 bases between. The germline V gene has CDR1 MNHEY and CDR2 SVGAGI. This CDR3 spans 12 amino acids. CDR3 DNA: TGTGCCAGCAGCCGCGACAGATTCGAGCAGTACTTC. Protein sequence: CASSRDRFEQYF.

The rearrangement joins TRBV5-6 to TRBJ2-5; possible D gene TRBD2, 6 bases. There are 16 residues in the CDR3. Germline loops: CDR1 SGHDT, CDR2 YYEEEE. V was clipped by 0 bases and J by 5 bases, with 17 bases between them. CDR3 amino acids: CASSLAGDDVWETQYF. The CDR3 DNA sequence: TGTGCCAGCAGCTTGGCGGGGGACGATGTATGGGAGACCCAGTACTTC.

CDR3 sequence: CASSVALGFSYNEQFF. CDR3 bases: TGTGCCAGCAGCGTTGCTTTGGGGTTCTCCTACAATGAGCAGTTCTTC. V and J are TRBV9 and TRBJ2-1; D remains ambiguous. Germline V gene data show CDR1 as SGDLS and CDR2 as YYNGEE. The V and J ends lost 2 bases and 0 bases respectively, with 12 bases between them. CDR3 length: 16 residues.

This chain connects TRBV28 to TRBJ1-1; 8 bases align to TRBD1. After removal of 7 bases from V and 4 bases from J, the junction contained 8 bases not matched to a gene. CDR1 and CDR2 (germline): MDHEN, SYDVKM. This CDR3 region has 14 residues. In DNA form, the CDR3 reads TGTGCCAGCAAAAAACAGGGGGTGGGCACTGAAGCTTTCTTT. The encoded protein is CASKKQGVGTEAFF.

As regards this clone: Because it lacks the conserved phenylalanine or tryptophan at the end, this CDR3 is likely a read error. The limits of the CDR3 on the DNA are not certain, so only TCRdb's listed CDR3 is given. This sequence joins TRBV7-9 and TRBJ1-1; TRBD1, as called in the table, went unchecked against the DNA. The CDR3 extends over 17 residues, inclusive of both ends. CDR1 is SEHNR and CDR2 is FQNEAQ in the germline V gene (reference sequence). CDR3 sequence: CASSPHDFRTGGDQDGI.